A single sample is the source of the 10 T cell receptor beta chains below, sequenced in a study of shared clonotypes between healthy human individuals (dated by TCRdb to the early 2020s). The method was the immunoSEQ multiplex PCR assay. What TCRdb holds here is the immuneACCESS table cut down to in-frame rearrangements. Part of the clones is not present; checked against another copy, under half of the missing clones reflect an unresolved V gene, and the others are unexplained. The sample table holds 400,000 to 600,000 clones, of which over 75% were seen once. Of the sample, around 12% is held by the ten largest clones. Sequences were obtained from PBMCs. Receptors originate from a woman aged 40 to 50 in good health. Some clones in this sample may be carry-over from other donors' samples.

This chain joins TRBV6-1 and TRBJ2-6, with no clear D. There are 16 residues in the CDR3. Trimming stripped 2 bases from V and 0 bases from J, with 8 bases between. Germline values: CDR1 MNHNS, CDR2 SASEGT. CDR3 loop: CASSELQNSGANVLTF. CDR3 nucleotide sequence: TGTGCCAGCAGTGAACTCCAGAACTCTGGGGCCAACGTCCTGACTTTC.

This chain joins TRBV6-1 and TRBJ2-7; 10 nucleotides line up with TRBD2. CDR3 length equals 15 residues. V lost 2 bases, J lost 4 bases, and 5 bases stayed unmatched. Germline-derived CDR1 and CDR2 are MNHNS and SASEGT. The CDR3 nucleotides read TGTGCCAGCAGTGAAAACCTAGCGGGAGCTTACGAGCAGTACTTC. It is translated as CASSENLAGAYEQYF.

V and J are TRBV20-1 and TRBJ1-1; D gene unclear. In germline, CDR1 is DFQATT, CDR2 SNEGSKA (reference sequence). The ends were cut back, 3 bases at V and 6 bases at J, with 8 bases in the middle. This CDR3 comprises 11 residues. The CDR3 region has the DNA TGCAGTGCTAGGCCTGGGCCTGAAGCTTTCTTT. Translating gives CSARPGPEAFF.

This chain uses TRBV18 with TRBJ2-1; 7 nucleotides line up with TRBD2. Germline-derived CDR1 and CDR2 are KGHSH and LQKENI. The CDR3 runs to 15 residues. The V and J ends lost 5 bases and 1 base, in that order; junction bases with no gene match: 5. The DNA for the CDR3 is TGTGCCAGCTCAGCGGGAGCAGAGTCCTACAATGAGCAGTTCTTC. Protein: CASSAGAESYNEQFF.

Note on this clone: A junction boundary mismatches the germline segment, possibly from a read error. The chain joins TRBV7-3 to TRBJ2-7, with 9 bases fitting TRBD2. This CDR3 has 13 residues. Looked up from germline, CDR1 is SGHTA and CDR2 is FQGTGA. The CDR3 reads CASSLRTSDEQYF. CDR3 sequence (DNA): TGCGCCAGCAGCCTCCGGACTAGCGACGAGCAGTACTTC. The full variable domain, rest sourced from reference TRBV7-3 and TRBJ2-7, is GAGVSQTPSNKVTEKGKYVELRCDPISGHTALYWYRQSLGQGPEFLIYFQGTGAADDSGLPNDRFFAVRPEGSVSTLKIQRTERGDSAVYLCASSLRTSDEQYFGPGTRLTVT.

The chain employs TRBV4-1 and TRBJ2-1; TRBD2 aligns across 10 bases. The CDR3 spans 19 residues. The V and J ends lost 1 base and 6 bases, in that order; junction bases with no gene match: 15. In germline, CDR1 is MGHRA, CDR2 YSYEKL. CDR3 amino acids: CASSQVAGGRSGRANEQFF. In DNA, the CDR3 is TGCGCCAGCAGCCAAGTCGCAGGGGGTCGCAGCGGGAGGGCCAATGAGCAGTTCTTC.

The CDR3 sequence is CSAANSGPNYGYTF. The CDR3 DNA reads TGCAGCGCCGCTAACAGTGGGCCTAACTATGGCTACACCTTC. The genes are TRBV29-1 and TRBJ1-2, with unresolved D. CDR1 and CDR2 (germline): SQVTM, ANQGSEA. Trimming cost V 7 bases and J 0 bases, with 15 bases left between them. The length of the CDR3 is 14 residues.

The chain employs TRBV28 and TRBJ2-7; 7 bases agree with TRBD2. This CDR3 region has 13 residues. Germline-derived CDR1 and CDR2 are MDHEN and SYDVKM. The V segment lost 6 bases and the J segment 1 base; nucleotides outside the gene matches: 3. The DNA of the CDR3 is TGTGCCAGCAGCGAGGGAGGGTCCTACGAGCAGTACTTC. It encodes CASSEGGSYEQYF.

This clone was counted a few times. The CDR3 DNA sequence: TGCGCCAGCAGCTTGGACGGGAGAAGATACACTGAAGCTTTCTTT. Protein product: CASSLDGRRYTEAFF. The gene calls are TRBV5-1 and TRBJ1-1; D is unclear. The CDR3 has 15 residues. From germline, CDR1 is SGHRS and CDR2 YFSETQ. V lost 0 bases and J lost 3, with 12 bases in between.

The rearrangement joins TRBV9 to TRBJ2-3; D gene unclear. Germline V gene data show CDR1 as SGDLS and CDR2 as YYNGEE. V gave up 1 base and J gave up 6 bases, with 6 bases separating them. This CDR3 is 12 amino acids long. CDR3 in DNA: TGTGCCAGCAGCGTAAGAGACGATACGCAGTATTTT. It encodes CASSVRDDTQYF.